A single sample is the source of the 30 T cell receptor beta chains below, sequenced in a study of monozygotic twins with inflammatory bowel disease. TCRdb derives one entry per CDR3 protein from the 5' RACE reads, leaving out DNA. This table lists tens of thousands of distinct CDR3 sequences. Material: blood. These TCRs come from a human donor with ulcerative colitis or Crohn's disease, or a healthy co-twin of an affected twin (not recorded which).

This chain connects TRBV9 to TRBJ1-6. The CDR3 has 16 amino acids. CDR1 SGDLS and CDR2 YYNGEE come from the germline V gene. CDR3 region: CASSVGLGSYNSPLHF.

This chain links TRBV15 with TRBJ1-4; the TCRdb call, TRBD1, lacks DNA for checking. The CDR3 is 15 amino acids. The germline V gene encodes CDR1 LNHNV and CDR2 YYDKDF (reference sequence). The CDR3 loop reads CATSRERGQEEKLFF.

Here the CDR3 reads CSAHGASESAEAFF. The V gene is TRBV20-1, the J gene TRBJ1-1; TCRdb proposes TRBD1, but this gene call is untestable without DNA. This CDR3 comprises 14 residues. CDR1 is DFQATT, CDR2 SNEGSKA, per germline (reference sequence).

The rearrangement joins TRBV20-1 to TRBJ1-4; TCRdb proposes TRBD1, but this gene call is untestable without DNA. The V gene's germline CDR1 is DFQATT and CDR2 SNEGSKA (reference sequence). The CDR3 runs to 14 residues. CDR3 loop: CSAPDSATNEKLFF.

The chain links TRBV5-4 to TRBJ1-4; lacking DNA, the TRBD1 call made by TCRdb goes unchecked. The germline CDR1 and CDR2 sequences are SGHNT and YYREEE (reference sequence). This CDR3 contains 15 residues. The CDR3 region is CASSSQGRGNEKLFF.

The chain is built from TRBV5-4 and TRBJ1-6. This CDR3 has 14 amino acids. The germline gives CDR1 SGHNT, CDR2 YYREEE (reference sequence). CDR3 sequence: CASSLDGYNSPLHF.

V is TRBV12-3 or TRBV12-4 and J is TRBJ1-5; TCRdb's D call, TRBD1, is unchecked because there is no DNA. This CDR3 is 16 amino acids long. The CDR3 loop reads CASSLADRGLYQPQHF.

CDR3: CASSLKTSGGETQYF. This rearrangement joins TRBV12-3 or TRBV12-4 to TRBJ2-5; TCRdb proposes TRBD2, but this gene call is untestable without DNA. This CDR3 spans 15 amino acids.

The chain joins TRBV20-1 to TRBJ2-1. Looked up from germline, CDR1 is DFQATT and CDR2 is SNEGSKA (reference sequence). The CDR3 is made up of 13 amino acids. This chain's CDR3 is CSASGGSNNEQFF.

V usage is TRBV5-1 and J usage is TRBJ2-3; TCRdb's D gene call, TRBD2, goes unchecked for lack of DNA. The CDR3 runs 15 residues. Germline V gene data show CDR1 as SGHRS and CDR2 as YFSETQ. CDR3 region: CASSPPDTSGDTQYF. Full variable domain (missing parts from reference TRBV5-1 and TRBJ2-3): KAGVTQTPRYLIKTRGQQVTLSCSPISGHRSVSWYQQTPGQGLQFLFEYFSETQRNKGNFPGRFSGRQFSNSRSEMNVSTLELGDSALYLCASSPPDTSGDTQYFGPGTRLTVL.

V gene TRBV7-9 combines with J gene TRBJ2-7; with no DNA, the TCRdb D assignment of TRBD1 cannot be verified. The CDR3 loop spans 14 amino acids. Germline-derived CDR1 and CDR2 are SEHNR and FQNEAQ (reference sequence). Here the CDR3 reads CASSLRGQRDEQYF.

The chain recombines TRBV27 with TRBJ2-1; lacking DNA, the TRBD2 call made by TCRdb goes unchecked. The CDR3 has 17 amino acids. Germline V lookup: CDR1 MNHEY, CDR2 SMNVEV (reference sequence). This chain's CDR3 is CASHGLAGGHIDNEQFF.

J is TRBJ2-7 and V is TRBV5-6. The CDR3 is made up of 14 amino acids. Germline assignment: CDR1 SGHDT and CDR2 YYEEEE. CDR3 loop: CASSFNLQARKQYF.

V is TRBV7-6 and J is TRBJ1-3; TCRdb calls TRBD1, which cannot be checked without DNA. The germline CDR1 and CDR2 sequences are SGHVS and FNYEAQ. The CDR3 is 17 amino acids. CDR3 in amino acids: CASSKKVTTGEGNTIYF. The full variable domain, with the rest looked up from reference TRBV7-6 and TRBJ1-3, is GAGVSQSPRYKVTKRGQDVALRCDPISGHVSLYWYRQALGQGPEFLTYFNYEAQQDKSGLPNDRFSAERPEGSISTLTIQRTEQRDSAMYRCASSKKVTTGEGNTIYFGEGSWLTVV.

This sequence joins TRBV20-1 and TRBJ1-2; TCRdb outputs TRBD1, but without DNA this stays unchecked. CDR3 length: 13 residues. Germline V lookup: CDR1 DFQATT, CDR2 SNEGSKA (reference sequence). The CDR3 is CSASLGGFNGYTF.

The chain couples TRBV5-1 to TRBJ1-1; TCRdb selects TRBD1, and the lack of DNA leaves this call unchecked. This CDR3 region has 17 residues. Per germline, CDR1 SGHRS and CDR2 YFSETQ. The CDR3 sequence is CASSNDRGSGWITEAFF.

This chain uses TRBV5-4 with TRBJ2-6. CDR3 length equals 15 residues. Germline lookup yields CDR1 SGHNT and CDR2 YYREEE (reference sequence). This CDR3 reads CASRWTESGANVLTF.

The chain is built from TRBV20-1 and TRBJ2-1. CDR1 is DFQATT and CDR2 is SNEGSKA in the germline V gene (reference sequence). CDR3 size: 12 residues. The CDR3 region is CSSSLVDNEQFF.

The J gene is TRBJ2-7, the V gene TRBV6-5; TCRdb returns TRBD1, unconfirmable since there is no DNA. The germline gives CDR1 MNHEY, CDR2 SVGAGI. The CDR3 has 13 amino acids. The CDR3 reads CASRRRQSYEQYF.

This CDR3 reads CASSFGADSNQPQHF. The V call is TRBV5-1, the J call TRBJ1-5. Germline V gene lookup returns CDR1 SGHRS and CDR2 YFSETQ. CDR3 length: 15 amino acids.

CDR3 residues: CASSYDVGPGQGTDTQYF. The chain recombines TRBV6-5 with TRBJ2-3; TCRdb's D gene call, TRBD1, goes unchecked for lack of DNA. Germline CDR1 MNHEY, CDR2 SVGAGI. CDR3 length: 18 residues.

The J gene is TRBJ1-1, the V gene TRBV7-9; TCRdb reports TRBD1, a call that lacks DNA to check it against. CDR3 length: 15 amino acids. The germline V gene encodes CDR1 SEHNR and CDR2 FQNEAQ (reference sequence). The CDR3 sequence: CASSSRGGSNTEAFF.

This rearrangement joins TRBV7-9 to TRBJ2-3. In germline, CDR1 is SEHNR, CDR2 FQNEAQ (reference sequence). The CDR3 is made up of 14 amino acids. The CDR3 here is CASSLASPTDTQYF.

The genes are TRBV10-3 and TRBJ2-7; TCRdb gives TRBD1 as the D gene, but with no DNA this cannot be confirmed. The germline CDR1 and CDR2 sequences are ENHRY and SYGVKD. The CDR3 runs to 16 residues. This CDR3 is CAIRRTGTSSSYEQYF.

The gene calls are TRBV7-2 and TRBJ2-7. The germline V gene encodes CDR1 SGHTA and CDR2 FQGNSA. The CDR3 is 15 residues long. CDR3 in amino acids: CASSLIRTGVYEQYF.

The chain has TRBV7-9 and TRBJ2-7; TCRdb proposes TRBD1, but this gene call is untestable without DNA. Germline V gene data show CDR1 as SEHNR and CDR2 as FQNEAQ (reference sequence). This CDR3 is built from 14 residues. The CDR3 sequence is CASRSDRGPYEQYF.

The rearrangement joins TRBV24-1 to TRBJ2-4; absent DNA, TCRdb's TRBD1 call cannot be checked. The CDR3 runs to 15 residues. Germline V gene data show CDR1 as KGHDR and CDR2 as SFDVKD. This chain's CDR3 is CATSGGWGIKNIQYF.

The chain links TRBV3-1 to TRBJ2-1; lacking DNA, the TRBD2 call made by TCRdb goes unchecked. Germline assignment: CDR1 LGHDT and CDR2 YNNKEL (reference sequence). This CDR3 region has 16 residues. The CDR3 reads CASSQESRSGGDEQFF.

V usage is TRBV29-1 and J usage is TRBJ1-1. The germline gives CDR1 SQVTM, CDR2 ANQGSEA. This CDR3 spans 14 amino acids. The chain's CDR3 is CSVLPGLWDTEAFF.

The gene calls are TRBV27 and TRBJ2-2; TCRdb selects TRBD1, and the lack of DNA leaves this call unchecked. The CDR3 runs to 16 residues. Per germline, CDR1 MNHEY and CDR2 SMNVEV (reference sequence). The CDR3 sequence is CASSRLPGQGAGELFF.